This entry lists 21 T cell receptor beta chains sequenced from one sample in a study of shared clonotypes between healthy human individuals (dated by TCRdb to between 2020 and 2021). Libraries came from the immunoSEQ multiplex PCR assay. Here the immuneACCESS table is served through TCRdb, limited to in-frame sequences with V and J called. Missing clones are a known gap in these copies; in checked studies unresolved V genes cover under half, and the rest lacks a known reason. The table for this sample lists a few million clones; more than 90% of them were counted only once. More than 0.12% of the sample lies in the top ten. Sequenced sample: naive CD4+ T cells sorted from blood. The cell subset or site label here, explained by the study, means: CD45RA+ positively selected. These receptors all come from a man between 18 and 35 years old in good health.

The chain joins TRBV27 to TRBJ1-1, with D possibly TRBD1 on 5 matching bases. Germline V gene data show CDR1 as MNHEY and CDR2 as SMNVEV (reference sequence). This CDR3 has 13 amino acids. The V end lost 7 bases, the J end lost 4 bases, and 13 bases lay between the germline ends. The CDR3 DNA follows: TGTGCCAGCATCGGGGCGGTTCGCACTGAAGCTTTCTTT. Encoded protein: CASIGAVRTEAFF.

This rearrangement joins TRBV7-9 to TRBJ1-4; 8 bases fit TRBD1. The length of the CDR3 is 15 residues. From germline, CDR1 is SEHNR and CDR2 FQNEAQ (reference sequence). Germline trimming cut 0 bases from V and 8 bases from J; bases unmatched to any gene: 5. As DNA, the CDR3 is TGTGCCAGCAGCTTAGCAAGGACAGGGAAAGAAAAACTGTTTTTT. Encoded protein: CASSLARTGKEKLFF.

Concerning this clone itself: Other DNA variants within this sample encode the same CDR3. V gene TRBV5-1 combines with J gene TRBJ2-2, with unresolved D. Germline values: CDR1 SGHRS, CDR2 YFSETQ. There are 13 residues in the CDR3. V was trimmed by 0 bases and J by 6 bases, leaving 6 bases between them. DNA of the CDR3: TGCGCCAGCAGCTTGGCGATTGCCGGGGAGCTGTTTTTT. Protein: CASSLAIAGELFF.

V usage is TRBV30 and J usage is TRBJ2-1, with 9 bases fitting TRBD1. There are 14 residues in the CDR3. Germline-derived CDR1 and CDR2 are GTSNPN and SVGIG (reference sequence). Losses at the gene ends were 0 bases for V and 8 bases for J; bases not matched to a gene: 5. The CDR3 protein is CAWSVGTGWYEQFF. The CDR3 DNA sequence: TGTGCCTGGAGTGTAGGGACAGGGTGGTATGAGCAGTTCTTC.

The genes are TRBV2 and TRBJ2-4; unclear D gene. This CDR3 has 14 residues. The V end was cut by 6 bases, the J end by 1 base, with 10 bases between. Germline V gives CDR1 SNHLY, CDR2 FYNNEI. DNA of the CDR3: TGTGCCAGCAGGTTCCCCGGGGCCAAAAACATTCAGTACTTC. Translation gives CASRFPGAKNIQYF.

The V call is TRBV10-3, the J call TRBJ2-6; D is unclear. Germline-derived CDR1 and CDR2 are ENHRY and SYGVKD. The CDR3 extends over 15 amino acids. The ends were cut back, 7 bases at V and 4 bases at J, with 14 bases in the middle. The DNA of the CDR3 is TGTGCCATCACCGACTCAGGCTCCGGGGCCAACGTCCTGACTTTC. This gives the protein CAITDSGSGANVLTF.

V usage is TRBV27 and J usage is TRBJ2-3; D possibly corresponds to TRBD2 (7 bases). The V gene's germline CDR1 is MNHEY and CDR2 SMNVEV (reference sequence). V was trimmed by 8 bases and J by 1 base, leaving 19 bases between them. This CDR3 region has 16 residues. As DNA, the CDR3 is TGTGCCAGCTCCTATGGAGGGGGGGGCCGCACAGATACGCAGTATTTT. Protein product: CASSYGGGGRTDTQYF.

As concerns this clone: Other nucleotide sequences in the sample specify the same CDR3. The rearrangement uses TRBV2 and TRBJ1-5, with D possibly matching TRBD1 (5 bases). Trimming removed 9 bases from V and 4 bases from J, with 13 bases in between. The CDR3 runs 13 residues. Germline-derived CDR1 and CDR2 are SNHLY and FYNNEI. CDR3 amino acids: CASSGQGNQPQHF. The CDR3 DNA follows: TGTGCCAGTTCAGGACAAGGAAATCAGCCCCAGCATTTT.

Notes on this clone: This specimen includes other DNA sequences encoding the same CDR3. The genes are TRBV7-2 and TRBJ2-7; either TRBD1 or TRBD2 may fit D (6 bases each). Germline-derived CDR1 and CDR2 are SGHTA and FQGNSA. The V and J ends lost 5 bases and 0 bases respectively, with 14 bases between them. The CDR3 has 15 amino acids. CDR3 amino acids: CASSPGGGSSYEQYF. The CDR3 region has the DNA TGTGCCAGCAGCCCCGGGGGCGGAAGCTCCTACGAGCAGTACTTC.

In its sample, this clone was seen once. The rearrangement uses TRBV9 and TRBJ1-1; the match to TRBD1 covers 7 bases. The CDR3 is 16 residues long. J lost 5 bases, V lost 0 bases, and 10 bases had no gene match. CDR1 SGDLS and CDR2 YYNGEE come from the germline V gene. CDR3: CASSVVEGAGRTEAFF. The CDR3 DNA sequence: TGTGCCAGCAGCGTAGTTGAGGGGGCAGGGCGGACTGAAGCTTTCTTT.

This chain connects TRBV27 to TRBJ1-4; the D gene is possibly TRBD1 (6 bases). Germline V gives CDR1 MNHEY, CDR2 SMNVEV (reference sequence). This CDR3 is built from 16 residues. V lost 3 bases and J 2 bases, leaving 13 bases between the germline ends. The CDR3 here is CASSFQGRGTNEKLFF. CDR3 in DNA: TGTGCCAGCAGTTTTCAGGGGCGGGGGACTAATGAAAAACTGTTTTTT. Based on the CDR3 plus reference TRBV27 and TRBJ1-4, the full variable domain is EAQVTQNPRYLITVTGKKLTVTCSQNMNHEYMSWYRQDPGLGLRQIYYSMNVEVTDKGDVPEGYKVSRKEKRNFPLILESPSPNQTSLYFCASSFQGRGTNEKLFFGSGTQLSVL.

The chain uses TRBV7-2 and TRBJ2-3; 7 positions agree with TRBD1. Germline V gives CDR1 SGHTA, CDR2 FQGNSA. The ends lost 6 bases at V and 2 bases at J; junction bases unmatched: 5. This CDR3 contains 14 residues. CDR3 region: CASRLGQTTDTQYF. The CDR3 nucleotides are TGTGCCAGCAGGCTGGGACAGACCACAGATACGCAGTATTTT.

The rearrangement links TRBV28 to TRBJ2-7, with 12 bases aligning to TRBD1. The trim removed 7 bases at V and 3 bases at J, leaving 7 bases unmatched. CDR1 and CDR2 (germline): MDHEN, SYDVKM. CDR3 length equals 15 residues. The CDR3, as DNA: TGTGCCAGCACCGAGGGACAGGGGGCTGGCTACGAGCAGTACTTC. This sequence encodes CASTEGQGAGYEQYF.

The chain carries TRBV11-2 and TRBJ2-3, with 8 bases matching TRBD2. The V and J ends lost 1 base and 2 bases, in that order; junction bases with no gene match: 5. CDR3 length: 16 residues. Germline lookup yields CDR1 SGHAT and CDR2 FQNNGV. The CDR3 region is CASSLGGSGVTDTQYF. Written as DNA, the CDR3 is TGTGCCAGCAGCTTAGGGGGTAGCGGGGTCACAGATACGCAGTATTTT.

V usage is TRBV2 and J usage is TRBJ2-5; 9 bases line up with TRBD1. The germline V gene has CDR1 SNHLY and CDR2 FYNNEI. J was trimmed by 3 bases and V by 6 bases; bases with no gene match: 2. This CDR3 region has 13 residues. The CDR3 here is CASRGQGKETQYF. CDR3 nucleotides: TGTGCCAGCAGAGGACAGGGGAAAGAGACCCAGTACTTC.

J is TRBJ1-2 and V is TRBV27; D is uncertain. CDR1 and CDR2 from the germline V gene are MNHEY and SMNVEV (reference sequence). This CDR3 has 15 amino acids. V dropped 2 bases and J dropped 4 bases, with 14 bases sitting between them. The CDR3 protein is CASSLTSATGYGYTF. The CDR3 DNA reads as TGTGCCAGCAGTTTAACCTCGGCGACTGGCTATGGCTACACCTTC.

The chain is built from TRBV28 and TRBJ2-7; D gene unclear. Germline V gene data show CDR1 as MDHEN and CDR2 as SYDVKM. This CDR3 spans 14 amino acids. Trimming removed 5 bases from V and 0 bases from J, with 11 bases in between. CDR3 DNA: TGTGCCAGCAGTACTGACACCCACTCCTACGAGCAGTACTTC. Its protein product is CASSTDTHSYEQYF. The full variable domain, its missing parts supplied by reference TRBV28 and TRBJ2-7, is DVKVTQSSRYLVKRTGEKVFLECVQDMDHENMFWYRQDPGLGLRLIYFSYDVKMKEKGDIPEGYSVSREKKERFSLILESASTNQTSMYLCASSTDTHSYEQYFGPGTRLTVT.

The chain joins TRBV19 to TRBJ1-6; 8 bases fit TRBD1. The germline V gene has CDR1 LNHDA and CDR2 SQIVND (reference sequence). Unmatched junction bases numbered 13, after V lost 2 bases and J lost 4 bases. The CDR3 spans 19 residues. The CDR3 sequence: CASSITPDRARPYNSPLHF. CDR3 DNA: TGTGCCAGTAGTATAACGCCGGACAGGGCAAGGCCATATAATTCACCCCTCCACTTT.

A word on this clone: Other DNA sequences in the same sample also yield this CDR3. The rearrangement uses TRBV19 and TRBJ2-1; 8 nucleotides match TRBD1. Unmatched junction bases numbered 4, after V lost 6 bases and J lost 0 bases. Germline CDR1 and CDR2: LNHDA and SQIVND (reference sequence). CDR3 length equals 15 residues. In DNA form, the CDR3 reads TGTGCCAGTAGCATTACAGGGGGCTCCTACAATGAGCAGTTCTTC. As protein: CASSITGGSYNEQFF.

The V and J genes are TRBV6-5 and TRBJ2-7, with D perhaps matching TRBD2 (6 bases). CDR1 MNHEY and CDR2 SVGAGI come from the germline V gene. V was cut by 0 bases and J by 5 bases, with 14 bases left in between. This CDR3 has 15 amino acids. The CDR3 reads CASSYSIGSSHEQYF. The CDR3 nucleotides read TGTGCCAGCAGTTACTCTATCGGGAGTAGCCACGAGCAGTACTTC.

This chain joins TRBV6-5 and TRBJ2-1; D perhaps matches TRBD2 (6 bases). Germline CDR1 reads MNHEY; CDR2 reads SVGAGI. This CDR3 contains 11 residues. Trimming cost V 8 bases and J 14 bases, with 16 bases left between them. CDR3 region: CASGGGEWKFF. In nucleotides, the CDR3 is TGTGCCAGCGGGGGAGGTGAGTGGAAGTTCTTC.